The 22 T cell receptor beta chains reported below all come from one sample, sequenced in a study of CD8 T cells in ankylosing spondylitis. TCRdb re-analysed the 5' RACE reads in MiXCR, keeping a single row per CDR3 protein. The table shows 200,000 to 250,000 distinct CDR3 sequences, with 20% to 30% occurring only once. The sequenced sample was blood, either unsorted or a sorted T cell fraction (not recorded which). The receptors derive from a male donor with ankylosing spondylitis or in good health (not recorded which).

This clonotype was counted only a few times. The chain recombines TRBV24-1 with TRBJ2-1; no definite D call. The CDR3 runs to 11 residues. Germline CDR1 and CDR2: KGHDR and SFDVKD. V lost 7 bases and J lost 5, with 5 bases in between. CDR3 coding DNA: TGTGCCACCAGGCTAGACAATGAGCAGTTCTTC. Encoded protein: CATRLDNEQFF.

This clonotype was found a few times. CDR3 nucleotides: TGTGCCAGCAGGCCTCGGGGGACAGCCAAAAACATTCAGTACTTC. It translates to CASRPRGTAKNIQYF. The chain is built from TRBV7-9 and TRBJ2-4; TRBD2 might be the D (6 bases). Per germline, CDR1 SEHNR and CDR2 FQNEAQ (reference sequence). The CDR3 consists of 15 residues. Trimming cost V 6 bases and J 0 bases, with 12 bases left between them.

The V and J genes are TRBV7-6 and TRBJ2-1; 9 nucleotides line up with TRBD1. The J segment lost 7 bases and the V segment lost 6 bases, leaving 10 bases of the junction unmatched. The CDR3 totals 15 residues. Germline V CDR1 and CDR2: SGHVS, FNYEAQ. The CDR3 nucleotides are TGTGCCAGCAGTGCTACAGGGGGCTGGGTGAATGAGCAGTTCTTC. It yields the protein CASSATGGWVNEQFF.

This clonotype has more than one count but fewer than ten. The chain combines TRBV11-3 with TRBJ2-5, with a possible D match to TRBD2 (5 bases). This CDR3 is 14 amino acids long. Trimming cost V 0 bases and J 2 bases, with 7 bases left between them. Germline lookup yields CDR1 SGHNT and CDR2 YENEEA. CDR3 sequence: CASSLDSGQETQYF. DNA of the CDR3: TGTGCCAGCAGCTTAGATTCGGGACAAGAGACCCAGTACTTC.

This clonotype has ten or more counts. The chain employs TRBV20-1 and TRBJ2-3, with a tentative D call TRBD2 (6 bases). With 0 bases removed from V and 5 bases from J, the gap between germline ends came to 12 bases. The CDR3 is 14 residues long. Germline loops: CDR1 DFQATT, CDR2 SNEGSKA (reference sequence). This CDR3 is CSAREGGVRDTQYF. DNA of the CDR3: TGCAGTGCTAGAGAGGGGGGAGTCAGAGATACGCAGTATTTT.

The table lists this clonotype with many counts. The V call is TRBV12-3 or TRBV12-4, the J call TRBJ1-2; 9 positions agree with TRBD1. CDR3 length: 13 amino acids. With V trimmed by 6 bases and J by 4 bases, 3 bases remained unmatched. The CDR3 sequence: CASSRGQGYGYTF. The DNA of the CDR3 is TGTGCCAGCAGCCGGGGACAGGGCTATGGCTACACCTTC.

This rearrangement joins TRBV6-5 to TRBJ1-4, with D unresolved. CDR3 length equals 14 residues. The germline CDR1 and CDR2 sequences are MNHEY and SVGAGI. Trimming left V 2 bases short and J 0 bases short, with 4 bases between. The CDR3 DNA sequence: TGTGCCAGCAGTTACCTGACAACTAATGAAAAACTGTTTTTT. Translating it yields CASSYLTTNEKLFF.

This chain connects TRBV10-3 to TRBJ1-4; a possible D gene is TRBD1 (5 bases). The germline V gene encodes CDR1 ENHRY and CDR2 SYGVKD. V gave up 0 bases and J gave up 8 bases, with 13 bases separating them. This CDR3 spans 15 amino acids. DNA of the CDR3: TGTGCCATCAGTGAGTCGGCGGCAGGGAAGGAAAAACTGTTTTTT. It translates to CAISESAAGKEKLFF.

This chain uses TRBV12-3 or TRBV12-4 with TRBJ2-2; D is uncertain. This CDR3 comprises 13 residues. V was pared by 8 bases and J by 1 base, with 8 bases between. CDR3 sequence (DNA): TGTGCCAGCGGTATGATGAACACCGGGGAGCTGTTTTTT. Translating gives CASGMMNTGELFF.

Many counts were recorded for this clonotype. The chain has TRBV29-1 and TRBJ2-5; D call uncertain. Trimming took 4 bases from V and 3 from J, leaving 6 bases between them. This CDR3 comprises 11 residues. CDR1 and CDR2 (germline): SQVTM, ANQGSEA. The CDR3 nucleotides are TGCAGCGTTGGGGAAAAAGAGACCCAGTACTTC. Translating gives CSVGEKETQYF.

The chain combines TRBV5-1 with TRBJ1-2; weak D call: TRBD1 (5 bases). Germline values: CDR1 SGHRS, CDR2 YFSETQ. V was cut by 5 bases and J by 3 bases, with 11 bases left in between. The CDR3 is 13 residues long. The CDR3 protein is CASSSGRDYGYTF. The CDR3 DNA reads TGCGCCAGCAGTTCGGGCAGGGACTATGGCTACACCTTC.

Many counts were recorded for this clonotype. The CDR3 here is CASSLAGQGIPEAFF. DNA for the CDR3: TGTGCCAGCAGCTTAGCGGGACAGGGGATTCCTGAAGCTTTCTTT. The chain recombines TRBV7-8 with TRBJ1-1; the match to TRBD1 covers 10 bases. Germline trimming cut 0 bases from V and 6 bases from J; bases unmatched to any gene: 4. This CDR3 has 15 residues. Germline V gene lookup returns CDR1 SGHVS and CDR2 FQNEAQ.

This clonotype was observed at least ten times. The CDR3: CSVSPPGGTQYF. Here the CDR3 DNA reads TGCAGCGTTTCACCGCCCGGAGGGACCCAGTACTTC. The chain uses TRBV29-1 and TRBJ2-5; D may be TRBD2 (5 bases). Trimming pared 5 bases from V and 7 bases from J, leaving 14 bases between. This CDR3 has 12 amino acids. CDR1 and CDR2 from the germline V gene are SQVTM and ANQGSEA.

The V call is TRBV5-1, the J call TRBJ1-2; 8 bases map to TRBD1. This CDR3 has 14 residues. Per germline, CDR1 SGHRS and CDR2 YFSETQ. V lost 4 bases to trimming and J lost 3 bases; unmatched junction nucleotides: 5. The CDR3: CASSRDRLDYGYTF. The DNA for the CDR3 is TGCGCCAGCAGCCGGGACAGGTTGGACTATGGCTACACCTTC.

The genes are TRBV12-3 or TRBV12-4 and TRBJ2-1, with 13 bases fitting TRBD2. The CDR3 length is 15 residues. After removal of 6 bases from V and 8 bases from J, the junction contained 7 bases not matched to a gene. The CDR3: CASRRTSGSSDEQFF. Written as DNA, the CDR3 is TGTGCCAGCAGACGGACTAGCGGGAGTAGTGATGAGCAGTTCTTC.

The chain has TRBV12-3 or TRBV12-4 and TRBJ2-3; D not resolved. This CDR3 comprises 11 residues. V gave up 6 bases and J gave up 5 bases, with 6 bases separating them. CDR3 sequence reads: CASSIVDTQYF. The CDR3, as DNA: TGTGCCAGCAGCATTGTAGATACGCAGTATTTT.

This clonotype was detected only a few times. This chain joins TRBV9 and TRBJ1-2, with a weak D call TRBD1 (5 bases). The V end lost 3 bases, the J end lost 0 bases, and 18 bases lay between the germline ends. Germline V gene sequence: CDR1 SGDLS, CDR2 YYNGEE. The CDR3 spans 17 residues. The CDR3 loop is CASSGAKGRGANYGYTF. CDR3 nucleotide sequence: TGTGCCAGCAGCGGAGCGAAGGGGCGAGGGGCTAACTATGGCTACACCTTC. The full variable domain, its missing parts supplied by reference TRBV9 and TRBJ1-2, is DSGVTQTPKHLITATGQRVTLRCSPRSGDLSVYWYQQSLDQGLQFLIQYYNGEERAKGNILERFSAQQFPDLHSELNLSSLELGDSALYFCASSGAKGRGANYGYTFGSGTRLTVV.

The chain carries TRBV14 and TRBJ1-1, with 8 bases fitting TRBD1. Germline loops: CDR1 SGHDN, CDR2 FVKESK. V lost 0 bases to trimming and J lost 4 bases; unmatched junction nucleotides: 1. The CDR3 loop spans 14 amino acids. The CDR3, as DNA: TGTGCCAGCAGCCAAGAACAGGGGGTCACTGAAGCTTTCTTT. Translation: CASSQEQGVTEAFF.

The CDR3 protein is CSARDREAGGAFEQYF. CDR3 coding DNA: TGCAGTGCTAGAGACCGCGAGGCGGGAGGTGCTTTCGAGCAGTACTTC. The V and J genes are TRBV20-1 and TRBJ2-7; 8 positions agree with TRBD2. Germline V CDR1 and CDR2: DFQATT, SNEGSKA (reference sequence). The CDR3 covers 16 residues. The V and J ends lost 0 bases and 6 bases, in that order; junction bases with no gene match: 13.

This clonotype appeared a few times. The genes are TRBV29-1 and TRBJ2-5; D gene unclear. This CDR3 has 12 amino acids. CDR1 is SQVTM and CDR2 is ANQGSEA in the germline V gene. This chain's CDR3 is CHVGLQAETQYF. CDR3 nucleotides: TGCCACGTAGGTCTCCAGGCGGAGACCCAGTACTTC.

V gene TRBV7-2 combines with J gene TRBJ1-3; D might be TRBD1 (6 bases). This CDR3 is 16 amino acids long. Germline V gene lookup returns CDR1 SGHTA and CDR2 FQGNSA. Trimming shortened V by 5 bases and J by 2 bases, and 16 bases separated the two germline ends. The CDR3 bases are TGTGCCAGCAGCCTGACCCACAGGGCCCCTGGAAACACCATATATTTT. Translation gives CASSLTHRAPGNTIYF.

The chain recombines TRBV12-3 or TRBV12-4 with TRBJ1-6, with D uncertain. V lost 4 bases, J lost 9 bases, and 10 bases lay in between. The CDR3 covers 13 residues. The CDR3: CASSSKEGSPLHF. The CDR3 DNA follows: TGTGCCAGCAGTTCGAAAGAGGGTTCACCCCTCCACTTT.